The source of this TCR beta chain is a study of blood T cell repertoires in COVID-19. As for the study in general: The origin of the acute and convalescent COVID-19 samples was the United States, Italy and Spain. The cDNA or gDNA used as material had been derived from T cells, B-cell-depleted T cells, or PBMCs.

The CDR3 covers 14 residues. J lost 3 bases, V lost 5 bases, and 6 bases had no gene match. The germline CDR1 and CDR2 sequences are LGHNT and FRNRAP. Original analysis: By means of reference gene primer amplification, nucleated cell counts were estimated. Measured with immunoSEQ multiplex PCR; TCRdb has only the in-frame clones, and not every one. V, J and clone size reflect that table, while D and trimming were determined from the DNA. The table lists fewer than 300,000 clones, roughly 90% of them singletons. This clone showed up just once. The chain uses TRBV12-5 and TRBJ1-1; 7 bases map to TRBD1. Sequencing used peripheral blood. The sequence derives from a man in his late teens or twenties with active or convalescent COVID-19. This CDR3 reads CASGAGTAYTEAFF. The CDR3 coding sequence is TGTGCTAGTGGTGCCGGGACAGCATACACTGAAGCTTTCTTT.